This section outlines one TCR beta chain sequence together with its context. What it binds is not known. This specimen belongs to a study of cytomegalovirus exposure and HLA in healthy donors. Study-wide background: Findings of an earlier analysis included around 100 million unique TCR beta sequences from around 180 million T cells.

The study ran its PCR with 60 Vbeta and 13 Jbeta primers. Some clones are missing from TCRdb's copy, which holds only in-frame ones; the method was immunoSEQ multiplex PCR. The sample shows approximately 120,000 clones, around four fifths of them seen only once. Study observations and caveats: Specific recognition of CMV antigens was confirmed in vitro for a few chains (all CMV-associated). When a later analysis was performed, an Asian-associated ancestry cluster reportedly had fewer N-insertions than the approximately 680-donor mean. In a later analysis, parvovirus B19, influenza, CMV and Epstein-Barr virus appeared linked to several top co-occurrence clusters.

The sample taken for sequencing was PBMCs. This sequence was found in a man between 18 and 29 years old in good health and CMV-seropositive.

The CDR3 loop is CAWSARDRDGQPQHF. CDR3 DNA sequence: TGTGCCTGGAGTGCCCGGGACAGGGATGGTCAGCCCCAGCATTTT. The chain has TRBV30 and TRBJ1-5, with 9 bases lining up with TRBD1. This CDR3 region has 15 residues. After removal of 1 base from V and 6 bases from J, the junction contained 7 bases not matched to a gene. Per germline, CDR1 GTSNPN and CDR2 SVGIG (reference sequence).